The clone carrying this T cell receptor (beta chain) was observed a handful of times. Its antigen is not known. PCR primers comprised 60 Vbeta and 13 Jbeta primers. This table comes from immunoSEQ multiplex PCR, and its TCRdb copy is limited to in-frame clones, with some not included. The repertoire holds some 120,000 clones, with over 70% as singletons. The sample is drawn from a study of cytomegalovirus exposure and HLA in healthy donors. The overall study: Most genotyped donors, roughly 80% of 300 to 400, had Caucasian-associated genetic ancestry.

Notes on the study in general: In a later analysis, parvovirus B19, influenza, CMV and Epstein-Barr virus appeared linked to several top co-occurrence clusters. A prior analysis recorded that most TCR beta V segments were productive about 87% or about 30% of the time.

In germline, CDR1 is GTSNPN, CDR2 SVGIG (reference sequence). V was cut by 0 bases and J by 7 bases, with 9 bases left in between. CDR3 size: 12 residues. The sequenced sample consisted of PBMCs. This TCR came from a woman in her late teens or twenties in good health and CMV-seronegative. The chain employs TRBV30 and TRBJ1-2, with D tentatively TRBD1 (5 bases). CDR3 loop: CAWSVDSGGYTF. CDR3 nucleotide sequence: TGTGCCTGGAGTGTTGACAGTGGTGGCTACACCTTC.